This entry lists 2 T cell receptor beta chains sequenced from one sample in a study of T cells in Graves' hyperthyroidism and ophthalmopathy. It was RNA transcripts that yielded the amplified TCR beta CDR3 regions. Initially, a first-round RT-PCR of the TCR CDR3 employed the HTBI primer set. Each CDR3 protein gets one entry after TCRdb re-called the multiplex PCR reads with MiXCR. The top ten hold 16% of the sample, which has under 750,000 distinct CDR3 sequences, around 19% seen once. Specimen: blood. The source of these receptors is a woman aged 45-65 years with Graves' hyperthyroidism that later progressed to Graves' ophthalmopathy.

The chain recombines TRBV4-1 with TRBJ2-5; D remains unclear. CDR3 length: 17 amino acids. Trimming left V 2 bases short and J 0 bases short, with 16 bases between. Per germline, CDR1 MGHRA and CDR2 YSYEKL. CDR3 nucleotides: TGCGCCAGCAGCCAACACCTCAGGTGGCAGGACCAAGAGACCCAGTACTTC. Translation: CASSQHLRWQDQETQYF.

This clonotype was detected many times. This chain joins TRBV6-1 and TRBJ1-1; TRBD1 matches at 7 bases. After removal of 5 bases from V and 3 bases from J, the junction contained 9 bases not matched to a gene. The CDR3 is 15 residues long. The germline gives CDR1 MNHNS, CDR2 SASEGT. The CDR3 region is CASSSRGSSHTEAFF. For the CDR3, the DNA is TGTGCCAGCAGTTCCAGGGGGTCAAGTCACACTGAAGCTTTCTTT.